This TCR beta chain came from a study of blood T cell repertoires in COVID-19 (TCRdb year 2020). In terms of the full investigation: Samples from collaborators originated in the United States, Italy and Spain and spanned both the acute and convalescent phases of COVID-19. The material from the prospective study consisted of cDNA or gDNA derived from T cells, B-cell-depleted T cells, or PBMCs. Deeply sampled blood TCRbeta repertoires from subjects exposed to, actively infected with, or recovered from COVID-19 were included in the dataset. A freely available public database, intended as a resource for researchers studying the immune response to SARS-CoV-2, is where the repertoires were released. Samples were obtained from the ongoing ImmuneRACE study (first 160 participants) and from 950 to 1,500 subjects provided by 6 global collaborators. Nearly every sample came with metadata listing a de-identified subject ID, COVID-19 status, age in years and sex. Where HLA class I and class II types were available, the types were taken from metadata supplied by the sample provider, not from assay-based typing.

The CDR3 goes from the cysteine to the phenylalanine over 16 residues. Kept here is only the CDR3 DNA, which spans 48 bases and is read in frame from base 1. CDR1 and CDR2 were assigned from the germline V gene (reference sequence) as SGHKS and YYEKEE. Here V drops 4 bases and J drops 3 bases, and the junction holds 13 bases not matched to any gene. Each collaborating institution followed its own protocols to collect whole blood in K2EDTA tubes. For TCRbeta analysis, collaborators shipped samples in one of three forms: frozen whole blood, isolated PBMCs, or DNA extracted from either of those sample types. TCRbeta CDR3 regions were amplified from genomic DNA by means of the immunoSEQ Assay, a bias-controlled multiplex PCR. The study's own analysis went as follows. Within the assay, amplification of reference gene primers was used to estimate how many nucleated cells each sample contained. To quantify the absolute abundance of each unique TCRbeta CDR3 rearrangement, sequence reads were collapsed and filtered. For each sample, productive Simpson clonality was calculated as the square root of Simpson's diversity index across productive rearrangements. This is the immuneACCESS table as TCRdb keeps it, with only in-frame sequences that have V and J called. A part of the clones is gone; compared with another copy, unresolved V genes explain less than half, and the rest is unexplained. V and J calls and clone size are as listed in that table; D and trimming were resolved from the DNA. The sample table contains some 310,000 clones; only one count was recorded for about nine tenths of them. 1% of the sample is held by the ten biggest clonotypes.

The full study reports these points: The amount of clinical and demographic metadata varied by source and participant and was provided uncurated.

Concerning this clone itself: The specificity of this receptor is unknown. Base qualities were left out, and no much larger clone turns up one base away.

The sample consisted of peripheral blood. The receptor comes from a man aged 45-65 years with active or convalescent COVID-19. The chain uses TRBV5-5 and TRBJ2-7; 7 junctional bases match TRBD1. In nucleotides, the sequence is TGTGCCAGCAGCCAGCAAGGACCAGGGGGATTCTACGAGCAGTACTTC. This sequence encodes CASSQQGPGGFYEQYF.